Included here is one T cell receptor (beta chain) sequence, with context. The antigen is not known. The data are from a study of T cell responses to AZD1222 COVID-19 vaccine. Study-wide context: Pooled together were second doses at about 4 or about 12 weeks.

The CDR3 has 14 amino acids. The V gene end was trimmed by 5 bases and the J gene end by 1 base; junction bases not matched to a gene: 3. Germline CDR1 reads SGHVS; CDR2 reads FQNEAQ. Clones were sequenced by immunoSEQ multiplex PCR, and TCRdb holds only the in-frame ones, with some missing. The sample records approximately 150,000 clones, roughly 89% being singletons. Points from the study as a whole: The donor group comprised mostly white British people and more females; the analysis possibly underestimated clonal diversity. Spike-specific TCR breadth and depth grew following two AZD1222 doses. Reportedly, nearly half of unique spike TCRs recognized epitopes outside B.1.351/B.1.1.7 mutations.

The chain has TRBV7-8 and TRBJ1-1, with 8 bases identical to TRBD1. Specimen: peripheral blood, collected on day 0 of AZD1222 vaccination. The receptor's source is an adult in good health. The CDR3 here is CASSLGTGNTEAFF. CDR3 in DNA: TGTGCCAGCAGCCTCGGGACAGGGAACACTGAAGCTTTCTTT.